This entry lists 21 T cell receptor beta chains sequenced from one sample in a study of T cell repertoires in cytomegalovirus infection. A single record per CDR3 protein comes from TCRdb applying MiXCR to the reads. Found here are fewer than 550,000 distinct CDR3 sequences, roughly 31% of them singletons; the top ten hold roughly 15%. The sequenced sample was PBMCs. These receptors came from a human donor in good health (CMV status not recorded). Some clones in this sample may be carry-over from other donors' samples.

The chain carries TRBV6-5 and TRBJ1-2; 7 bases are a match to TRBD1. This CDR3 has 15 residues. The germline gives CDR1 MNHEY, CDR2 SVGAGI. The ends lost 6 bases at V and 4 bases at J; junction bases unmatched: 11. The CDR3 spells CASRPGTEIPYGYTF. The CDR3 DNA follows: TGTGCCAGCAGACCCGGGACAGAGATTCCCTATGGCTACACCTTC.

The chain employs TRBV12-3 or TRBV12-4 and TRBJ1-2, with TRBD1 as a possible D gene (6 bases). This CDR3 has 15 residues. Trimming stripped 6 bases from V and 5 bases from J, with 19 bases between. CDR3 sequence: CASSTGGVEGYGYTF. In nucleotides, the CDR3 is TGTGCCAGCAGCACTGGGGGCGTGGAGGGTTATGGCTACACCTTC.

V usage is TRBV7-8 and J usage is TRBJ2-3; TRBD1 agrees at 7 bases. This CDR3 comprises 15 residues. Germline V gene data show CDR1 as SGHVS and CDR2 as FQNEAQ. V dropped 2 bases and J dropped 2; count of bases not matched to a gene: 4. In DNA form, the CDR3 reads TGTGCCAGCAGCTTACCGGGACAGATCACAGATACGCAGTATTTT. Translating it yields CASSLPGQITDTQYF.

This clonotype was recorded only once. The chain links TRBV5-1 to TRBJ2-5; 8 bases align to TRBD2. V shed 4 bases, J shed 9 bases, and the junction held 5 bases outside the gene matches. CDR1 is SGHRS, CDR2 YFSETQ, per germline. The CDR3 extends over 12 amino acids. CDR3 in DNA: TGCGCCAGCAGCGGGACTAGGGAGCCCCAGTACTTC. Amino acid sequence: CASSGTREPQYF.

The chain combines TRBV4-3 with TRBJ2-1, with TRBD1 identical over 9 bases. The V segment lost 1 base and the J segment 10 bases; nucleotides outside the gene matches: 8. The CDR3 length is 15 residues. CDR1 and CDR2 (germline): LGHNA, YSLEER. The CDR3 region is CASSQGGDRVGEQFF. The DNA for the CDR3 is TGCGCCAGCAGCCAAGGCGGGGACAGGGTAGGGGAGCAGTTCTTC.

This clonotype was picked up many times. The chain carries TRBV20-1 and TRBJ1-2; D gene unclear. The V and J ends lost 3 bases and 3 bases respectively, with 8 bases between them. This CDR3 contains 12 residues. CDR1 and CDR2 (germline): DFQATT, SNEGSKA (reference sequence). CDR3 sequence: CSASGVDYGYTF. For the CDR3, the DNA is TGCAGTGCTAGTGGGGTTGACTATGGCTACACCTTC.

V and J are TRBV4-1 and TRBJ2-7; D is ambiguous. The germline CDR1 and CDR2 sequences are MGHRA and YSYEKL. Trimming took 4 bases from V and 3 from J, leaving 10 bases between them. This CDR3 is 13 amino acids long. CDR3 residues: CASSLETHYEQYF. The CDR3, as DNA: TGCGCCAGCAGCCTAGAGACACACTACGAGCAGTACTTC.

CDR3 nucleotides: TGTGCCAGCAGCTTGGCGACGGGGAACACTGAAGCTTTCTTT. Residues: CASSLATGNTEAFF. This chain connects TRBV5-4 to TRBJ1-1; unclear D gene. Germline CDR1 reads SGHNT; CDR2 reads YYREEE (reference sequence). Trimming took 0 bases from V and 1 from J, leaving 7 bases between them. The CDR3 is made up of 14 amino acids.

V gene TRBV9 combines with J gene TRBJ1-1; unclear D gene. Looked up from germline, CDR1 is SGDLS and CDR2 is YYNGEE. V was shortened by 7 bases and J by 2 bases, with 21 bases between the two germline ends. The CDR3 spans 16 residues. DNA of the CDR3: TGTGCCAGCGCTCGAAAGCCGATGGGAGGTAACACTGAAGCTTTCTTT. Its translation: CASARKPMGGNTEAFF.

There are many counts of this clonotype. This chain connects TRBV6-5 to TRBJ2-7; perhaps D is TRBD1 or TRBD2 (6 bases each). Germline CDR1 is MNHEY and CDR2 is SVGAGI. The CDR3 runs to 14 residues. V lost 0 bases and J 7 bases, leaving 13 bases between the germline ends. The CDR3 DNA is TGTGCCAGCAGTTACTCATCAGGGGCGGGAGAGCAGTACTTC. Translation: CASSYSSGAGEQYF.

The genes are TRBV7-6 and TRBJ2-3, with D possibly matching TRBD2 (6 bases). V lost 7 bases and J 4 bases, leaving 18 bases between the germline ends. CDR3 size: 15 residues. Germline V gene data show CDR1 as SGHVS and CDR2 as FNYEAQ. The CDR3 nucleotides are TGTGCCAGCATCCTCACGCTAGCGAGGCCAGATACGCAGTATTTT. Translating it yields CASILTLARPDTQYF.

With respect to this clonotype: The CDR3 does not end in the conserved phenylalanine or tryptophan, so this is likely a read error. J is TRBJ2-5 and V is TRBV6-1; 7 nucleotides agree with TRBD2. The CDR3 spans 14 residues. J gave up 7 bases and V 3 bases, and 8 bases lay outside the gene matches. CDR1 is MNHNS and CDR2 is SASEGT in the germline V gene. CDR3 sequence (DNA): TGTGCCAGCAGTGAGAAGATGCGGGGGACGACCCAGTACTTA. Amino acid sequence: CASSEKMRGTTQYL.

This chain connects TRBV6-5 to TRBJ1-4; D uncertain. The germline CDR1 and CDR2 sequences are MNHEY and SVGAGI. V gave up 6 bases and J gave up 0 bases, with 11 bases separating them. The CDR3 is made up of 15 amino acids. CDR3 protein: CASRGNKATNEKLFF. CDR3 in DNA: TGTGCCAGCAGGGGAAACAAGGCAACTAATGAAAAACTGTTTTTT.

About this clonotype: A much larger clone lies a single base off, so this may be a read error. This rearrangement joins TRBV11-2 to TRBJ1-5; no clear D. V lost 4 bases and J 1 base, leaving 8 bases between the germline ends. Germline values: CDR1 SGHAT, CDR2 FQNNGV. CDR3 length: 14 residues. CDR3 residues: CASSSEASNQPQHF. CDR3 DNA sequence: TGTGCCAGCAGCTCAGAGGCCAGCAATCAGCCCCAGCATTTT.

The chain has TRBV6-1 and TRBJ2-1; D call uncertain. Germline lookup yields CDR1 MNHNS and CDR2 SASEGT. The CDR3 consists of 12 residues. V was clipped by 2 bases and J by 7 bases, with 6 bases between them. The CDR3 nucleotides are TGTGCCAGCAGTGAACTTGTGAATGAGCAGTTCTTC. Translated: CASSELVNEQFF.

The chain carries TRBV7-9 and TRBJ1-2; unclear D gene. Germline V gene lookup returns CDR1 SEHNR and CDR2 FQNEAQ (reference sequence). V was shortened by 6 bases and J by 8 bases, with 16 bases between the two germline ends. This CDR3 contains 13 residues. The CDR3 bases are TGTGCCAGCAGATCCGGGCCGGGCGAGGGCTACACCTTC. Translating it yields CASRSGPGEGYTF.

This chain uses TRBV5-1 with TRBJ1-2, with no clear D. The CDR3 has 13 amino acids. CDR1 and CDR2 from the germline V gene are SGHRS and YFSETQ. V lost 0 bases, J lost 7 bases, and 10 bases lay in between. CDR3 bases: TGCGCCAGCAGCTTGGATGAAGGGTTTGGCTACACCTTC. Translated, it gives CASSLDEGFGYTF.

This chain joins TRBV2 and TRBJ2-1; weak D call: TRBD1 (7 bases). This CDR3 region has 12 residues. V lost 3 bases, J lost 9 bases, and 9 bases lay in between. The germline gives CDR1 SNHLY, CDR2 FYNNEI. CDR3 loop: CASSDRGAEQFF. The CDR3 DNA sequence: TGTGCCAGCAGTGACAGGGGGGCTGAGCAGTTCTTC.

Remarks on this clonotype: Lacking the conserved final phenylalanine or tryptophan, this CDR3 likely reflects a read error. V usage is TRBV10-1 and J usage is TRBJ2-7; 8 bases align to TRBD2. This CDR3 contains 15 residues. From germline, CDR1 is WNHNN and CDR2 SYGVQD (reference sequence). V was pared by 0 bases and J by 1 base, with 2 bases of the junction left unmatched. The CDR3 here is CASSESASGSYEQYL. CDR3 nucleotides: TGCGCCAGCAGTGAGTCGGCTAGCGGGTCCTACGAGCAGTACTTA.

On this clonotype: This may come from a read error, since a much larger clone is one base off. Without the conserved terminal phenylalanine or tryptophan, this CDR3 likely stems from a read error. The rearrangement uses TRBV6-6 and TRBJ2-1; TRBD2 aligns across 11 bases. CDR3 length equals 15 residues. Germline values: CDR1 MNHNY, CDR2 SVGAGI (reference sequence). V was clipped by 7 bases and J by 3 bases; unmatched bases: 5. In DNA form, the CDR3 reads TGTGCCAGCAACTTAGCGGGGGGGCACTACAATGAGCAGTTCTTA. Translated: CASNLAGGHYNEQFL.

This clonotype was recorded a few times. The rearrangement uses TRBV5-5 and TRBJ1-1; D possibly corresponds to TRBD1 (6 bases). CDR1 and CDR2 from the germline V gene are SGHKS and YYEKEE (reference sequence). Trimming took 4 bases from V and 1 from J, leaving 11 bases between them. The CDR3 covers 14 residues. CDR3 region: CASSIRTANTEAFF. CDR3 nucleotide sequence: TGTGCCAGCAGCATCAGGACAGCGAACACTGAAGCTTTCTTT.